The clone carrying this TCR beta chain appeared a few times. Its antigen is not identified. Trimming left V 5 bases short and J 5 bases short, with 4 bases between. The CDR3 runs to 12 residues. The germline CDR1 and CDR2 sequences are SEHNR and FQNEAQ (reference sequence). The data are from a study of T cell responses to AZD1222 COVID-19 vaccine. Analysis merged second doses at about 4 or about 12 weeks. The data were produced by immunoSEQ multiplex PCR, yet TCRdb's version contains in-frame clones alone and is incomplete. The data show under 120,000 clones, with around nine tenths seen just once and 2% to 2.5% held by the top ten. General study findings and limits: Regions 160-218 and 743-854 held dominance among vaccine-associated CD4 TCRs, which spanned spike. Baseline serology detected seropositivity in only five or six AZD1222 recipients. Donor demographics were predominantly white British with a female majority; clonal diversity may be underestimated.

The chain links TRBV7-9 to TRBJ1-6, with no clear D. The origin of this receptor is an adult who received the AZD1222 COVID-19 vaccine. Sequenced material: peripheral blood, taken 28 days after the second AZD1222 dose. DNA for the CDR3: TGTGCCAGCAGCCGGGATAATTCACCCCTCCACTTT. Its protein is CASSRDNSPLHF.